This entry features one T cell receptor beta chain sequence. Its antigen is not identified. This specimen comes from a study of T-cell memory formation after mild COVID-19. Regarding the study as a whole: A second wave expanding day 15 to 37 was CD4+-biased; contracting clones were balanced.

CDR3 length: 18 amino acids. Germline V gives CDR1 SEHNR, CDR2 FQNEAQ (reference sequence). V gave up 4 bases and J gave up 0 bases, with 21 bases separating them. TCRdb processed the 5' RACE reads anew with MiXCR; each CDR3 protein has one entry. This sample yields 110,000 to 150,000 distinct CDR3 sequences, of which 14% are seen a single time; under 30% belongs to the top ten. The sequence derives from an adult woman who had mild COVID-19 (a few samples of this study predate the infection). Cell type and time point are not known. The chain has TRBV7-9 and TRBJ1-2; tentative D call: TRBD1 (5 bases). The sample taken for sequencing was PBMCs or a T cell subset sorted from them (not recorded which). The DNA of the CDR3 is TGTGCCAGCAGCTCGTTCGGCGGGACGGTTCCTCCTAACTATGGCTACACCTTC. Protein sequence: CASSSFGGTVPPNYGYTF.